The sequence of this T cell receptor (beta chain) was determined in a study of identical twins. Trimming removed 5 bases from V and 0 bases from J; junction bases left unmatched: 19. This CDR3 spans 19 amino acids. Germline V gene sequence: CDR1 SGHAT, CDR2 FQDESV (reference sequence). This clonotype appeared a few times. TCRdb re-called the 5' RACE reads with MiXCR, one entry per CDR3 protein. The repertoire holds around 570,000 distinct CDR3 sequences, 9.6% seen once, with under 3.5% in the top ten. The sample also formed part of further work on yellow fever vaccine responses in identical twins.

The TCR comes from a woman between 18 and 29 years old in good health. The V call is TRBV11-1, the J call TRBJ2-7; 7 nucleotides match TRBD1. What was sequenced was PBMCs. The DNA for the CDR3 is TGTGCCAGCAGCCGGACCGGGACAGAAGTGGGTGACTTCTCCTACGAGCAGTACTTC. Protein sequence: CASSRTGTEVGDFSYEQYF. The variable domain in full, completed from reference TRBV11-1 and TRBJ2-7, reads EAEVAQSPRYKITEKSQAVAFWCDPISGHATLYWYRQILGQGPELLVQFQDESVVDDSQLPKDRFSAERLKGVDSTLKIQPAELGDSAMYLCASSRTGTEVGDFSYEQYFGPGTRLTVT.